The subject of this entry is one T cell receptor (beta chain). Its antigen is still unknown. Nominally healthy donors provided the samples, though records likely missed some immune exposures. These data originate in a study of cytomegalovirus exposure and HLA in healthy donors. The primer mix had 60 Vbeta and 13 Jbeta primers. The data were produced by immunoSEQ multiplex PCR, yet TCRdb's version contains in-frame clones alone and is incomplete. The sample yields around 62,000 clones, around 77% seen once. CDR3 length equals 16 residues. Germline assignment: CDR1 LGHNA and CDR2 YNFKEQ. With 2 bases removed from V and 0 bases from J, the gap between germline ends came to 10 bases. Study-wide results and caveats: Rare sequences made up most TCRs, while some public TCRs were found in many donors.

V gene TRBV4-2 combines with J gene TRBJ1-4; D possibly corresponds to TRBD1 (5 bases). The source of this sequence is a male donor in good health and CMV-seropositive. The sequenced material came from PBMCs. CDR3 region: CASSQIQAATNEKLFF. The CDR3 region has the DNA TGTGCCAGCAGCCAAATACAGGCTGCAACTAATGAAAAACTGTTTTTT.